Listed below are T cell receptor beta chains from one sample, sequenced in a study of T cell repertoires in cytomegalovirus infection. TCRdb reprocessed the reads via MiXCR and lists one record per CDR3 protein. The table lists under 200,000 distinct CDR3 sequences, 9.5% of them singletons. The sample consisted of PBMCs. The receptors shown here come from a human donor in good health (CMV status not recorded). Some clones in this sample may be carry-over from other donors' samples. CDR3s include the opening cysteine and the closing phenylalanine or tryptophan. The order of the fields is V gene, D gene, clone size, J gene, CDR3 protein, CDR3 DNA. A D gene is named only where the DNA matches it firmly. Size is omitted from some rows. Given values are once, few, many or a class for expanded clones.

TRBV9,.,few,TRBJ2-1,CASSKGGSGSDNEQFF,TGTGCCAGCAGCAAAGGAGGCAGCGGAAGTGACAATGAGCAGTTCTTC
TRBV7-9,.,.,TRBJ1-5,CASSLASSGQPQHF,TGTGCCAGCAGCTTAGCTTCAAGTGGTCAGCCCCAGCATTTT
TRBV15,TRBD2,few,TRBJ2-3,CATSGGLAGITDTQYF,TGTGCCACCAGCGGGGGACTAGCGGGAATCACAGATACGCAGTATTTT
TRBV11-2,TRBD1,many,TRBJ2-1,CASSRRGDRVGYNEQFF,TGTGCCAGCAGCCGTAGGGGGGACAGGGTGGGGTACAATGAGCAGTTCTTC
TRBV28,.,few,TRBJ1-2,CASSPPTVSGYTF,TGTGCCAGCAGTCCGCCGACAGTTTCTGGCTACACCTTC
TRBV5-4,TRBD2,many,TRBJ2-7,CASSLTSGPSREQYF,TGTGCCAGCAGCTTGACTAGCGGGCCTTCTCGCGAGCAGTACTTC
TRBV29-1,.,few,TRBJ2-4,CSVGGMALAKNIQYF,TGCAGCGTTGGGGGGATGGCCTTGGCCAAAAACATTCAGTACTTC
TRBV5-1,.,.,TRBJ2-2,CASSLSQRRAGELFF,TGCGCCAGCAGCTTGTCCCAGCGCCGAGCCGGGGAGCTGTTTTTT
TRBV7-2,TRBD2,many,TRBJ2-5,CASRVAGGQETQYF,TGTGCCAGCAGAGTAGCGGGGGGTCAGGAGACCCAGTACTTC
TRBV29-1,.,many,TRBJ1-4,CSVESPIGNEKLFF,TGCAGCGTTGAAAGTCCCATCGGAAATGAAAAACTGTTTTTT
TRBV6-6,TRBD1,many,TRBJ2-7,CASQPGQGPYEQYF,TGTGCCAGCCAACCGGGACAGGGACCCTACGAGCAGTACTTC
TRBV4-1,TRBD2,.,TRBJ2-7,CASSQVYQGRASGNGREQYF,TGCGCCAGCAGCCAAGTTTACCAGGGTAGGGCTAGCGGGAACGGCCGCGAGCAGTACTTC
TRBV12-3/TRBV12-4,.,.,TRBJ2-7,CASSRQFPSYEQYF,TGTGCCAGCAGTCGCCAGTTTCCCTCCTACGAGCAGTACTTC
TRBV7-9,TRBD2,many,TRBJ2-3,CASSTTTSGRAGHDTQYF,TGTGCCAGCAGTACGACCACCAGCGGGAGGGCCGGACACGATACGCAGTATTTT
TRBV28,.,.,TRBJ2-5,CASSRGPGETQYF,TGTGCCAGCAGCCGTGGTCCGGGAGAGACCCAGTACTTC
TRBV20-1,.,many,TRBJ1-2,CSARVSGLDGGYTF,TGCAGTGCTAGAGTGTCCGGTCTGGACGGCGGCTACACCTTC
TRBV12-3/TRBV12-4,.,many,TRBJ1-1,CASTLGQGSTTEAFF,TGTGCCAGCACCCTGGGACAAGGTTCGACCACTGAAGCTTTCTTT
TRBV11-2,TRBD2,many,TRBJ2-1,CASSSVAGGYNEQFF,TGTGCCAGCAGCTCTGTAGCGGGGGGATACAATGAGCAGTTCTTC
TRBV7-9,.,many,TRBJ1-3,CASSRGAGGNTIYF,TGTGCCAGCAGCCGAGGAGCAGGGGGAAACACCATATATTTT
TRBV7-2,.,many,TRBJ1-2,CASSQPGLIYGYTF,TGTGCCAGCAGCCAACCGGGACTAATCTATGGCTACACCTTC
TRBV29-1,TRBD1,few,TRBJ1-1,CSVVTGGNTEAFF,TGCAGCGTCGTGACAGGGGGCAACACTGAAGCTTTCTTT
TRBV30,TRBD2,.,TRBJ2-1,CAWSGTSGYNEQFF,TGTGCCTGGAGTGGGACTAGTGGGTACAATGAGCAGTTCTTC
TRBV7-3,TRBD2,many,TRBJ2-3,CASSSQAGLATDTQYF,TGTGCCAGCAGCTCCCAAGCGGGACTAGCCACAGATACGCAGTATTTT
TRBV6-2/TRBV6-3,TRBD1,many,TRBJ1-2,CASRPPRDRGYGYTF,TGTGCCAGCAGACCCCCCCGGGACAGGGGTTATGGCTACACCTTC
TRBV20-1,TRBD1,many,TRBJ1-5,CSAKMGQGAYQPQHF,TGCAGTGCTAAAATGGGACAGGGGGCTTATCAGCCCCAGCATTTT
TRBV14,.,.,TRBJ1-1,CASSHSLNTEAFF,TGTGCCAGCAGCCACAGTCTGAACACTGAAGCTTTCTTT
TRBV7-2,TRBD2,many,TRBJ2-7,CASSSVAGWVWEQYF,TGTGCCAGCAGCTCAGTAGCGGGGTGGGTTTGGGAGCAGTACTTC
TRBV7-6,.,.,TRBJ2-3,CASSLTRDTQYF,TGTGCCAGCAGCTTAACTAGAGATACGCAGTATTTT
TRBV20-1,.,few,TRBJ1-1,CSARDFLRGMNTEAFF,TGCAGTGCTAGAGATTTTCTCCGGGGTATGAACACTGAAGCTTTCTTT
TRBV28,.,few,TRBJ1-2,CASSLYWTANYGYTF,TGTGCCAGCAGTTTATATTGGACAGCTAACTATGGCTACACCTTC
TRBV11-1,TRBD2,.,TRBJ2-7,CASSLMTSGSNEQYF,TGTGCCAGCAGCTTAATGACTAGCGGGAGCAACGAGCAGTACTTC
TRBV29-1,.,few,TRBJ1-2,CSVSSGGGRRGYTF,TGCAGCGTTTCTTCCGGGGGCGGCCGGAGGGGCTACACCTTC
TRBV7-2,.,many,TRBJ1-4,CASSLEAANEKLFF,TGTGCCAGCAGCTTAGAGGCGGCTAATGAAAAACTGTTTTTT
TRBV7-2,TRBD1,many,TRBJ2-2,CASRQTGTGNTGELFF,TGTGCCAGCAGGCAAACCGGGACAGGGAACACCGGGGAGCTGTTTTTT
TRBV28,.,many,TRBJ2-7,CASSLPPPYEQYF,TGTGCCAGCAGTTTGCCACCCCCGTACGAGCAGTACTTC
TRBV4-3,.,few,TRBJ2-3,CASSHFPGPRDTQYF,TGCGCCAGCAGCCATTTTCCGGGCCCACGGGATACGCAGTATTTT
TRBV19,TRBD2,few,TRBJ2-3,CASSIGAGGPNTDTQYF,TGTGCCAGTAGTATAGGTGCGGGGGGGCCGAACACAGATACGCAGTATTTT
TRBV7-8,TRBD2,many,TRBJ2-7,CASNDGTSGTYEQYF,TGTGCCAGCAACGACGGGACTAGCGGGACCTACGAGCAGTACTTC
TRBV28,.,.,TRBJ1-2,CASSSAGVYTF,TGTGCCAGCAGTTCCGCAGGAGTCTACACCTTC
TRBV18,TRBD1,.,TRBJ2-1,CASSPFVTGGLDYNEQFF,TGTGCCAGCTCACCATTCGTGACAGGGGGCCTTGACTACAATGAGCAGTTCTTC
TRBV6-6,.,few,TRBJ1-1,CAIEGSARAGTEAFF,TGTGCCATCGAAGGGTCTGCCAGGGCAGGCACTGAAGCTTTCTTT
TRBV6-2/TRBV6-3,TRBD1,many,TRBJ2-7,CASSSGGAWEQYF,TGTGCCAGCAGTTCAGGGGGCGCGTGGGAGCAGTACTTC
TRBV7-6,.,many,TRBJ1-1,CASSSGGGIRVTEAFF,TGTGCCAGCAGCTCCGGGGGCGGGATCCGGGTGACTGAAGCTTTCTTT
TRBV7-2,.,many,TRBJ2-7,CASSSEGGYEQYF,TGTGCCAGCAGCTCAGAAGGGGGATACGAGCAGTACTTC
TRBV7-2,.,many,TRBJ1-3,CASSVHRNTIYF,TGTGCCAGCAGCGTCCACAGGAACACCATATATTTT
TRBV7-8,.,many,TRBJ2-4,CASSSHPSAKNIQYF,TGTGCCAGCAGCTCTCATCCTAGCGCCAAAAACATTCAGTACTTC
TRBV7-9,.,few,TRBJ1-1,CASSLAGTHTEAFF,TGTGCCAGCAGCTTAGCGGGGACACACACTGAAGCTTTCTTT
TRBV20-1,.,.,TRBJ1-5,CSASSSHSNQPQHF,TGCAGTGCTAGTAGTAGCCATAGCAATCAGCCCCAGCATTTT
TRBV6-4,TRBD2,many,TRBJ2-3,CASSDSVSGGIDTQYF,TGTGCCAGCAGTGACTCGGTCAGCGGGGGAATAGATACGCAGTATTTT
TRBV7-9,.,many,TRBJ2-1,CASRRGPGGKNHEQFF,TGTGCCAGCAGGCGTGGTCCGGGCGGAAAAAACCATGAGCAGTTCTTC
TRBV5-6,.,.,TRBJ1-5,CASSLRRTSNQPQHF,TGTGCCAGCAGCTTGCGTAGGACTAGCAATCAGCCCCAGCATTTT
TRBV20-1,.,many,TRBJ1-5,CSAATGGGNQPQHF,TGCAGTGCTGCGACAGGTGGAGGCAATCAGCCCCAGCATTTT
TRBV28,.,.,TRBJ1-5,CASSLPSGTGGSNQPQHF,TGTGCCAGCAGTTTGCCGAGTGGTACGGGGGGGAGCAATCAGCCCCAGCATTTT
TRBV5-5,.,many,TRBJ2-7,CASSLGGLTYEQYF,TGTGCCAGCAGCTTGGGAGGGTTGACCTACGAGCAGTACTTC
TRBV7-2,TRBD2,many,TRBJ2-2,CASSLAYWTSGRAELGTGELFF,TGTGCCAGCAGCTTAGCCTACTGGACTAGCGGGAGGGCCGAACTCGGCACCGGGGAGCTGTTTTTT